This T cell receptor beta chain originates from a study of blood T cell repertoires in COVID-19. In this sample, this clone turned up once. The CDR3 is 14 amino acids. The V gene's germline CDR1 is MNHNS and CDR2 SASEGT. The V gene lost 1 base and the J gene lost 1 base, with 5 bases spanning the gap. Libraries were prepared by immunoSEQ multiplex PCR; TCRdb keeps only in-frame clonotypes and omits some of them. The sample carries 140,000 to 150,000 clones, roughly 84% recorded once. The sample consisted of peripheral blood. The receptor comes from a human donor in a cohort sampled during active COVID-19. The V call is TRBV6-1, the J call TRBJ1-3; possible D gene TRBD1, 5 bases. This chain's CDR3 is CASSEEGSGNTIYF. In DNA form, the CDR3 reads TGTGCCAGCAGTGAAGAGGGGTCTGGAAACACCATATATTTT.